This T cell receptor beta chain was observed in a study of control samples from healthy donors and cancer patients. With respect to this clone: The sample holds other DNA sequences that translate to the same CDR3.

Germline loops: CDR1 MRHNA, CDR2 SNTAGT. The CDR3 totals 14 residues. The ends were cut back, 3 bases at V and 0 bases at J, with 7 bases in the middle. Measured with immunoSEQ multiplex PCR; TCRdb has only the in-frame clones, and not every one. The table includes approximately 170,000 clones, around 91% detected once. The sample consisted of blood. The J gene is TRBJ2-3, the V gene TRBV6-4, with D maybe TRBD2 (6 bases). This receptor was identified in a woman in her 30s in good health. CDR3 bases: TGTGCCAGCAGTGAGGGGACTAGCACAGATACGCAGTATTTT. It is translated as CASSEGTSTDTQYF.